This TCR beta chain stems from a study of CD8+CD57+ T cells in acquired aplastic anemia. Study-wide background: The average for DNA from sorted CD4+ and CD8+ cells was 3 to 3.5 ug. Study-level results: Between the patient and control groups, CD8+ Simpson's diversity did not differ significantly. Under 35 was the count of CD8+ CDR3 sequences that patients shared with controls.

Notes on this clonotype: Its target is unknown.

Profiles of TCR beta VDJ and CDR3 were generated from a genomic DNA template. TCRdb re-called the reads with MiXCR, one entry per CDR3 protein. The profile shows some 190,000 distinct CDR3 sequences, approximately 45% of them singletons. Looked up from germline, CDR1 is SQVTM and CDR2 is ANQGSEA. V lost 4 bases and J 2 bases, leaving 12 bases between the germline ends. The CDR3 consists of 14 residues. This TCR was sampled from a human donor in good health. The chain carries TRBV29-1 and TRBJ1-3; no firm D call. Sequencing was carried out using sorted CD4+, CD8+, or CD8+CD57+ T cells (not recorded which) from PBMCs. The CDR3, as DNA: TGCAGCGTTGTATACCAGGCGGCTGGAAACACCATATATTTT. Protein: CSVVYQAAGNTIYF.